The 14 T cell receptor beta chains given below trace back to one sample, sequenced in a study of neoadjuvant anti-PD-1 for oral cavity cancer. Here immunoSEQ multiplex PCR was the method, and the copy in TCRdb shows in-frame clones only, minus some. The table records tens of thousands of clones, roughly 84% of them present only once. This material consisted of PBMCs, taken before nivolumab (anti-PD-1) treatment. Every receptor here comes from a person aged 40-85 years with oral cavity squamous cell carcinoma.

V is TRBV19 and J is TRBJ1-5; a weak D match, TRBD1 (6 bases). Trimming stripped 5 bases from V and 4 bases from J, with 18 bases between. CDR1 and CDR2 from the germline V gene are LNHDA and SQIVND (reference sequence). This CDR3 is 16 amino acids long. CDR3 amino acids: CASSEGGGRPNQPQHF. The CDR3 bases are TGTGCCAGTAGTGAAGGGGGGGGACGGCCAAATCAGCCCCAGCATTTT.

The chain recombines TRBV27 with TRBJ2-7; 12 positions match TRBD2. V lost 4 bases to trimming and J lost 0 bases; unmatched junction nucleotides: 7. Germline-derived CDR1 and CDR2 are MNHEY and SMNVEV (reference sequence). The length of the CDR3 is 17 residues. The CDR3 nucleotides read TGTGCCAGCAGTTCCCGGACTAGCGGGATTAGCTCCTACGAGCAGTACTTC. Its translation is CASSSRTSGISSYEQYF.

CDR3 nucleotides: TGTGCCAGCAGTCCCAGGAGGAACACTGAAGCTTTCTTT. Its protein product is CASSPRRNTEAFF. The chain recombines TRBV6-5 with TRBJ1-1; D remains ambiguous. CDR1 is MNHEY, CDR2 SVGAGI, per germline. The CDR3 sequence is 13 residues long. Trimming removed 5 bases at V and 1 base at J, with 8 bases between.

The table lists this clone with a count of one. This chain links TRBV11-1 with TRBJ2-3; unclear D gene. CDR3 length: 12 amino acids. Germline-derived CDR1 and CDR2 are SGHAT and FQDESV (reference sequence). V shed 1 base and J shed 4 bases, with 3 bases lying between them. The DNA for the CDR3 is TGTGCCAGCAGCTTAGGGGCAGATACGCAGTATTTT. Its protein is CASSLGADTQYF. Together with reference TRBV11-1 and TRBJ2-3, the CDR3 gives the full variable domain: EAEVAQSPRYKITEKSQAVAFWCDPISGHATLYWYRQILGQGPELLVQFQDESVVDDSQLPKDRFSAERLKGVDSTLKIQPAELGDSAMYLCASSLGADTQYFGPGTRLTVL.

The chain carries TRBV6-4 and TRBJ1-1; no firm D call. Trimming took off 2 bases at V and 2 bases at J, with 9 bases between the two ends. This CDR3 contains 14 residues. The germline V gene has CDR1 MRHNA and CDR2 SNTAGT. CDR3 in amino acids: CASSDRSHNTEAFF. The CDR3 DNA is TGTGCCAGCAGTGACAGGTCACACAACACTGAAGCTTTCTTT.

CDR3 sequence (DNA): TGTGCCAGCAGCTTAGCGATCCGGGGCTTTAACCCTAGCACAGATACGCAGTATTTT. Its protein product is CASSLAIRGFNPSTDTQYF. The genes are TRBV7-6 and TRBJ2-3, with D perhaps given as TRBD1 or TRBD2 (5 bases each). With 0 bases removed from V and 0 bases from J, the gap between germline ends came to 19 bases. Germline V gene lookup returns CDR1 SGHVS and CDR2 FNYEAQ. The CDR3 runs to 19 residues.

This clone was observed a handful of times. The rearrangement joins TRBV28 to TRBJ1-2, with a possible D match to TRBD1 (5 bases). Germline CDR1 and CDR2: MDHEN and SYDVKM. This CDR3 has 15 amino acids. Trimming removed 4 bases from V and 2 bases from J, with 14 bases in between. The CDR3 region is CASSSSGTVNYGYTF. For the CDR3, the DNA is TGTGCCAGCAGTTCATCCGGGACGGTAAACTATGGCTACACCTTC.

About this clone itself: An end of the junction differs from the germline gene, which may be a read error. The chain uses TRBV29-1 and TRBJ2-5; either TRBD1 or TRBD2 may supply D (5 bases each). This CDR3 has 8 amino acids. Germline CDR1 reads SQVTM; CDR2 reads ANQGSEA. The CDR3 loop reads CSVPKGHF. CDR3 nucleotides: TGCAGCGTGCCCAAGGGACACTTC.

The V call is TRBV9, the J call TRBJ1-6, with a tentative D call TRBD1 (6 bases). The CDR3 has 14 residues. Germline CDR1 SGDLS, CDR2 YYNGEE. The V end lost 0 bases, the J end lost 9 bases, and 10 bases lay between the germline ends. In nucleotides, the CDR3 is TGTGCCAGCAGCGTAGGGACAGCAAGTTCACCCCTCCACTTT. Its protein product is CASSVGTASSPLHF.

The rearrangement uses TRBV13 and TRBJ2-7, with D hard to call. Germline V gives CDR1 PRHDT, CDR2 FYEKMQ (reference sequence). The CDR3 totals 14 residues. Trimming shortened V by 7 bases and J by 0 bases, and 13 bases separated the two germline ends. This chain's CDR3 is CASMSRRSSYEQYF. As DNA, the CDR3 is TGTGCCAGCATGTCTAGGCGGAGCTCCTACGAGCAGTACTTC. Variable domain in full (rest from reference TRBV13 and TRBJ2-7): AAGVIQSPRHLIKEKRETATLKCYPIPRHDTVYWYQQGPGQDPQFLISFYEKMQSDKGSIPDRFSAQQFSDYHSELNMSSLELGDSALYFCASMSRRSSYEQYFGPGTRLTVT.

The chain carries TRBV5-1 and TRBJ2-2; D perhaps matches TRBD1 (6 bases). Germline V gene data show CDR1 as SGHRS and CDR2 as YFSETQ. V lost 5 bases and J lost 6, with 14 bases in between. The CDR3 length is 14 residues. The CDR3 sequence is CASRGGASAGELFF. CDR3 sequence (DNA): TGCGCCAGCAGAGGGGGAGCATCAGCCGGGGAGCTGTTTTTT.

This clone was recorded once. The gene calls are TRBV29-1 and TRBJ2-3; D gene ambiguous. CDR3 length equals 11 residues. Germline V gives CDR1 SQVTM, CDR2 ANQGSEA. V was shortened by 8 bases and J by 3 bases, with 9 bases between the two germline ends. The CDR3 DNA reads TGCAGCACCGCCCCGACAGATACGCAGTATTTT. It specifies CSTAPTDTQYF.

The chain is built from TRBV19 and TRBJ2-3; D gene unclear. Per germline, CDR1 LNHDA and CDR2 SQIVND (reference sequence). The CDR3 runs 14 residues. V dropped 2 bases and J dropped 6 bases, with 12 bases sitting between them. For the CDR3, the DNA is TGTGCCAGTAGTATAAGGCTAAGTCAGGATACGCAGTATTTT. Encoded protein: CASSIRLSQDTQYF. The complete variable domain, with remaining parts taken from reference TRBV19 and TRBJ2-3, reads DGGITQSPKYLFRKEGQNVTLSCEQNLNHDAMYWYRQDPGQGLRLIYYSQIVNDFQKGDIAEGYSVSREKKESFPLTVTSAQKNPTAFYLCASSIRLSQDTQYFGPGTRLTVL.

V and J are TRBV12-5 and TRBJ1-5; tentative D call: TRBD1 (5 bases). The V end lost 1 base, the J end lost 4 bases, and 11 bases lay between the germline ends. Germline CDR1 LGHNT, CDR2 FRNRAP. There are 15 residues in the CDR3. CDR3 loop: CASGLGGSGNQPQHF. The CDR3 DNA follows: TGTGCTAGTGGTTTGGGGGGGTCTGGGAATCAGCCCCAGCATTTT.